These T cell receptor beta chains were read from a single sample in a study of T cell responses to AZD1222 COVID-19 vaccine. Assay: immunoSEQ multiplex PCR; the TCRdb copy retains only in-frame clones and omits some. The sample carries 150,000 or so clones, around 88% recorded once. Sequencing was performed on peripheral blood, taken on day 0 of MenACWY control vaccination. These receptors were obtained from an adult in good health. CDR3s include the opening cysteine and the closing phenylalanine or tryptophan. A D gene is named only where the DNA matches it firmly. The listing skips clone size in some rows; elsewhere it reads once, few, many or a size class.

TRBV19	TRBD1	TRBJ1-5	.	TGTGCCAGTAGTATAGAGAGGGGCAGGGGGAAGCCCCAGCATTTT	CASSIERGRGKPQHF
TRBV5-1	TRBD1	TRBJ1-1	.	TGCGCCAGCAGCCCCGACAGGGTACAGAACACTGAAGCTTTCTTT	CASSPDRVQNTEAFF
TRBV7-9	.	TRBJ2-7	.	TGTGCCAGCAGTTCACAGGGCTACGAGCAGTACTTC	CASSSQGYEQYF
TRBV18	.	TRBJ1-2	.	TGTGCCAGCTCACCCTCCCAGGGGAACTATGGCTACACCTTC	CASSPSQGNYGYTF
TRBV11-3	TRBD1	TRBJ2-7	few	TGTGCCAGCAGCTTAGATCGGACAGGGGGGGCCTACGAGCAGTACTTC	CASSLDRTGGAYEQYF
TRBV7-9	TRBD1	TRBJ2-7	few	TGTGCCAGCAGCGCGACCGGGACAGGGGTGGACGAGCAGTACTTC	CASSATGTGVDEQYF
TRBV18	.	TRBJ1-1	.	TGTGCCAGCTCTAACGCCGGCAGATTGAACACTGAAGCTTTCTTT	CASSNAGRLNTEAFF
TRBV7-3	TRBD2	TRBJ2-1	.	TGTGCCAGCAGCTTGGGGAGGGCGGACTACAATGAGCAGTTCTTC	CASSLGRADYNEQFF
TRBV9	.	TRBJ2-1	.	TGTGCCAGCAGCGTAGCTCCCGGGGCCTTGGACAATGAGCAGTTCTTC	CASSVAPGALDNEQFF
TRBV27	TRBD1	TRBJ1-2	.	TGTGCCAGCAGTCCCCGACAGGGACTCTATGGCTACACCTTC	CASSPRQGLYGYTF
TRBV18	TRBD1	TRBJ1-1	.	TGTGCCAGCTCTCCCCGGACAGGGCTGGCCACTGAAGCTTTCTTT	CASSPRTGLATEAFF
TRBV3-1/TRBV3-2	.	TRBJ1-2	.	TGTGCCAGCAGCCAAGTGGGAATTGGGCAGAACACCTTC	CASSQVGIGQNTF
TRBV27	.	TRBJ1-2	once	TGTGCCAGCAGTTTTTCTCTGGGGCCCTATGGCTACACCTTC	CASSFSLGPYGYTF
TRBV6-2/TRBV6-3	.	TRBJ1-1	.	TGTGCCAGCAGTTACGCAGAGAACACTGAAGCTTTCTTT	CASSYAENTEAFF
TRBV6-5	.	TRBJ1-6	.	TGTGCCAGCAGTTACTCGACCCCGACAGGACCCCTCCACTTT	CASSYSTPTGPLHF
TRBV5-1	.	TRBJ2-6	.	TGCGCCAGCAGGTCGGGTTCGGGGAGCTCTGGGGCCAACGTCCTGACTTTC	CASRSGSGSSGANVLTF
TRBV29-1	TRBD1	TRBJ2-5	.	TGCAGCGTTGAATCGGGACAGGGACCAGAGACCCAGTACTTC	CSVESGQGPETQYF
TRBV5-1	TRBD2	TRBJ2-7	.	TGCGCCAGCAGCGTGACTAGCGGGAGCCCCGAGCAGTACTTC	CASSVTSGSPEQYF
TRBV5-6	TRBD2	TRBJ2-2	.	TGTGCCAGCAGCCCGGGGCTAGCGGGGGGCACCGGGGAGCTGTTTTTT	CASSPGLAGGTGELFF
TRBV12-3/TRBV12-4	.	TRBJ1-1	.	TGTGCCAGCAGGCCCATGAACACTGAAGCTTTCTTT	CASRPMNTEAFF
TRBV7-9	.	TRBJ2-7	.	TGTGCCAGCAGCTTAGCCGTATACGAGCAGTACTTC	CASSLAVYEQYF
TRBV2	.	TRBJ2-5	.	TGTGCCAGCAGTGCGTGGGATCCACAAGAGACCCAGTACTTC	CASSAWDPQETQYF
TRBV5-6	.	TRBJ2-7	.	TGTGCCAGCAGCTTGACTGGGTCCTACGAGCAGTACTTC	CASSLTGSYEQYF
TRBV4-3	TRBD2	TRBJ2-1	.	TGCGCCAGCAGCCGAGCAGCGAAAGGGACTAGCGGGACGAGCTCCTACAATGAGCAGTTCTTC	CASSRAAKGTSGTSSYNEQFF
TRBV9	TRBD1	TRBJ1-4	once	TGTGCCAGCAGCCAGGGACAGGGAAATGAAAAACTGTTTTTT	CASSQGQGNEKLFF
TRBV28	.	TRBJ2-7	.	TGTGCCAGCAGTTCCCGAGGGGGAGAGGGCTACGAGCAGTACTTC	CASSSRGGEGYEQYF
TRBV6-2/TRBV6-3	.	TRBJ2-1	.	TGTGCCAGCAGCCTGCGGGGATATGAGCAGTTCTTC	CASSLRGYEQFF
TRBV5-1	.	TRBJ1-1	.	TGCGCCAGCAGCTCCTTTCGAAACACTGAAGCTTTCTTT	CASSSFRNTEAFF
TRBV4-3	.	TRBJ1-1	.	TGCGCCAGCAGCCAAGTGGGTTTTGGCACTGAAGCTTTCTTT	CASSQVGFGTEAFF
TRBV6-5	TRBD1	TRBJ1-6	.	TGTGCCAGCAGTATCGACAGGGGATCACCCCTCCACTTT	CASSIDRGSPLHF
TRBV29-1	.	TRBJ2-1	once	TGCAGCGTCGGGACTGGGGGTTACAATGAGCAGTTCTTC	CSVGTGGYNEQFF
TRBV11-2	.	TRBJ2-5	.	TGTGCCAGCAGCTACGATGAGACCCAGTACTTC	CASSYDETQYF
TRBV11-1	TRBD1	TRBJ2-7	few	TGTGCCAGCAGCGAAGGGACAGGGGCTAATTACGAGCAGTACTTC	CASSEGTGANYEQYF
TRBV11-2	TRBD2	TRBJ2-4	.	TGTGCCAGCAGTCCTTCCGGGCTAGCGGGAAACATTCAGTACTTC	CASSPSGLAGNIQYF
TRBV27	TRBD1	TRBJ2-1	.	TGTGCCAGCAGTTTTGACAGGGGCTCCTACAATGAGCAGTTCTTC	CASSFDRGSYNEQFF
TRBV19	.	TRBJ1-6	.	TGTGCCAGTAGTATTGCAGTACTCTATAATTCACCCCTCCACTTT	CASSIAVLYNSPLHF
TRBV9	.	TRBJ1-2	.	TGTGCCAGCAGCGTAGCAGTGCTGGATGGCTACACCTTC	CASSVAVLDGYTF
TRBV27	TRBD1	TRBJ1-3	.	TGTGCCAGCAGTTTATCGAAACAGGGGGGAAACACCATATATTTT	CASSLSKQGGNTIYF
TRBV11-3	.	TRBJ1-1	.	TGTGCCAGCAGCCCAGCCCCCTTCCGCAGTATGAACACTGAAGCTTTCTTT	CASSPAPFRSMNTEAFF
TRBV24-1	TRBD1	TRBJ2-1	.	TGTGCCACCAGTGACCTGAGACAGGGGGCTCACTACAATGAGCAGTTCTTC	CATSDLRQGAHYNEQFF
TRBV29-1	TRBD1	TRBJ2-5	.	TGCAGCGTTCGGACAGGGCAAGAGACCCAGTACTTC	CSVRTGQETQYF
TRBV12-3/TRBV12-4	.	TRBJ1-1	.	TGTGCCAGCAGTGAACTAACAGGGAAAGCTTTCTTT	CASSELTGKAFF
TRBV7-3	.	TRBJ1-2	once	TGTGCCAGCAGCTTAAGTAGCGGGCCCGGCTATGGCTACACCTTC	CASSLSSGPGYGYTF
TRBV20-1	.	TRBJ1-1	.	TGCAGTGCCCTCCGCAGAGAAGCTTTCTTT	CSALRREAFF
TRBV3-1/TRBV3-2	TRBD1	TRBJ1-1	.	TGTGCCAGCAGCGCCCGCCGGACAGGGGGATCTGGCACTGAAGCTTTCTTT	CASSARRTGGSGTEAFF
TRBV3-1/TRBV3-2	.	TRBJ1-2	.	TGTGCCAGCAGCCAAGTCGGTTATGGCTACACCTTC	CASSQVGYGYTF
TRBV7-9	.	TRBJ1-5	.	TGTGCCAGCAGCCCTGACAGCCTTGGACAGCCCCAGCATTTT	CASSPDSLGQPQHF